This T cell receptor (beta chain) was captured by sequencing in a study of cytotoxic CD8 clonotypes in ibrutinib-treated CLL. About the study: Mean per-sample yields comprised 255,043 productive templates and 94,082 productive rearrangements. Overall study results and limits: Clonality grew at ibrutinib response; at progression, it decreased back toward baseline. Progressing and sustained-remission patients had different sampling times. Higher circulating CD8+ T-cell counts strongly accompanied higher baseline clonality, above age-matched healthy donors.

Here immunoSEQ multiplex PCR was the method, and the copy in TCRdb shows in-frame clones only, minus some. This table holds about 76,000 clones, 75% to 90% found once. The length of the CDR3 is 16 residues. The germline CDR1 and CDR2 sequences are LGHNA and YSLEER. V shed 1 base, J shed 8 bases, and the junction held 9 bases outside the gene matches. This clone was seen just once. Antigen specificity is unknown. The receptor's source is a human donor with chronic lymphocytic leukemia. This chain uses TRBV4-3 with TRBJ2-1; TRBD2 aligns across 9 bases. The starting material was PBMCs, obtained after 24 months of ibrutinib treatment. This chain's CDR3 is CASSQGGLAGKHEQFF. The CDR3 bases are TGCGCCAGCAGCCAAGGGGGGCTAGCGGGAAAGCATGAGCAGTTCTTC.